These T cell receptor beta chains were read from a single sample in a study of blood T cell repertoires in COVID-19. The repertoire was sequenced with immunoSEQ multiplex PCR; TCRdb's copy has only in-frame clones and lacks some. The sample contains approximately 300,000 clones, 92% of which appear only once. The specimen sequenced was PBMCs or T cells enriched from blood (not recorded which). Receptors originate from a woman aged 25 to 39 who had recovered from COVID-19. CDR3s include the opening cysteine and the closing phenylalanine or tryptophan. D genes are given only for firm matches. Size tells how often a clone was seen (once, few, many) or the class of an expanded clone, and some rows leave it out.

cdr3_aa: CASSYAIRGQNIQYF
cdr3_nt: TGTGCCAGCAGTTACGCCATTAGGGGTCAAAACATTCAGTACTTC
v_call: TRBV6-2/TRBV6-3
j_call: TRBJ2-4
d_call: .
clone_size: .

cdr3_aa: CASSPSAPGAKNIQYF
cdr3_nt: TGTGCCAGCTCACCAAGCGCTCCTGGGGCCAAAAACATTCAGTACTTC
v_call: TRBV18
j_call: TRBJ2-4
d_call: .
clone_size: .

cdr3_aa: CASSLQGMTTEAFF
cdr3_nt: TGTGCCAGCAGTTTACAGGGGATGACCACTGAAGCTTTCTTT
v_call: TRBV27
j_call: TRBJ1-1
d_call: .
clone_size: .

cdr3_aa: CASSVRDSSYNEQFF
cdr3_nt: TGCGCCAGCAGCGTCCGGGACAGCTCCTACAATGAGCAGTTCTTC
v_call: TRBV5-1
j_call: TRBJ2-1
d_call: TRBD1
clone_size: .

cdr3_aa: CASPGATGDTQYF
cdr3_nt: TGTGCCTCCCCGGGTGCTACGGGGGATACGCAGTATTTT
v_call: TRBV30
j_call: TRBJ2-3
d_call: .
clone_size: .

cdr3_aa: CASSSTGDGNTIYF
cdr3_nt: TGTGCCAGCAGCTCTACAGGGGATGGAAACACCATATATTTT
v_call: TRBV11-1
j_call: TRBJ1-3
d_call: TRBD1
clone_size: once

cdr3_aa: CASSSLGAVGTDTQYF
cdr3_nt: TGCGCCAGCAGCTCCCTAGGGGCCGTCGGCACAGATACGCAGTATTTT
v_call: TRBV5-1
j_call: TRBJ2-3
d_call: .
clone_size: .

cdr3_aa: CASSLVAGSSGNTIYF
cdr3_nt: TGTGCCAGCAGCTTAGTTGCAGGAAGCTCTGGAAACACCATATATTTT
v_call: TRBV7-2
j_call: TRBJ1-3
d_call: .
clone_size: .

cdr3_aa: CASSQPTGHYNEQFF
cdr3_nt: TGTGCCAGCAGCCAACCGACAGGGCACTACAATGAGCAGTTCTTC
v_call: TRBV7-8
j_call: TRBJ2-1
d_call: TRBD1
clone_size: .

cdr3_aa: CASSQGSTGANVLTF
cdr3_nt: TGTGCCAGCAGCCAAGGGAGCACTGGGGCCAACGTCCTGACTTTC
v_call: TRBV4-2
j_call: TRBJ2-6
d_call: .
clone_size: once

cdr3_aa: CAIRREGDEQFF
cdr3_nt: TGTGCCATCAGGCGGGAGGGCGATGAGCAGTTCTTC
v_call: TRBV10-3
j_call: TRBJ2-1
d_call: TRBD2
clone_size: .

cdr3_aa: CASSSGHSYNEQFF
cdr3_nt: TGTGCCAGCAGCTCCGGACACTCCTACAATGAGCAGTTCTTC
v_call: TRBV7-9
j_call: TRBJ2-1
d_call: .
clone_size: .

cdr3_aa: CAISEPGEQFF
cdr3_nt: TGTGCCATCAGTGAGCCGGGTGAGCAGTTCTTC
v_call: TRBV10-3
j_call: TRBJ2-1
d_call: .
clone_size: .

cdr3_aa: CASSRLGYNSPLHF
cdr3_nt: TGTGCCAGCAGTCGCCTCGGGTATAATTCACCCCTCCACTTT
v_call: TRBV27
j_call: TRBJ1-6
d_call: .
clone_size: .

cdr3_aa: CASSMQDNQPQHF
cdr3_nt: TGTGCCAGTAGTATGCAGGATAATCAGCCCCAGCATTTT
v_call: TRBV19
j_call: TRBJ1-5
d_call: .
clone_size: .

cdr3_aa: CAARTGINYGYTF
cdr3_nt: TGTGCCGCCCGAACAGGGATCAACTATGGCTACACCTTC
v_call: TRBV10-3
j_call: TRBJ1-2
d_call: .
clone_size: few

cdr3_aa: CASSQDRGTYEQYF
cdr3_nt: TGCGCCAGCAGCCAAGACAGGGGAACCTACGAGCAGTACTTC
v_call: TRBV4-3
j_call: TRBJ2-7
d_call: .
clone_size: few

cdr3_aa: CASSERQGGSYNEQFF
cdr3_nt: TGCGCCAGCAGCGAACGACAGGGGGGTTCCTACAATGAGCAGTTCTTC
v_call: TRBV5-1
j_call: TRBJ2-1
d_call: TRBD1
clone_size: .

cdr3_aa: CASSPHRLASQETQYF
cdr3_nt: TGTGCCAGCAGCCCACATCGACTAGCGTCGCAAGAGACCCAGTACTTC
v_call: TRBV3-1/TRBV3-2
j_call: TRBJ2-5
d_call: TRBD2
clone_size: .

cdr3_aa: CASSLGQVHPTLHF
cdr3_nt: TGTGCCAGCTCACTGGGACAGGTTCATCCCACCCTCCACTTT
v_call: TRBV18
j_call: TRBJ1-6
d_call: TRBD1
clone_size: .

cdr3_aa: CASSPDRGSGNTIYF
cdr3_nt: TGTGCCAGTAGCCCGGACAGGGGCTCCGGAAACACCATATATTTT
v_call: TRBV19
j_call: TRBJ1-3
d_call: TRBD1
clone_size: .

cdr3_aa: CASSPRDRQSLGNTEAFF
cdr3_nt: TGTGCCAGCTCACCAAGAGACCGACAATCCCTTGGGAACACTGAAGCTTTCTTT
v_call: TRBV18
j_call: TRBJ1-1
d_call: .
clone_size: .

cdr3_aa: CASSIPGQFLYGYTF
cdr3_nt: TGTGCCAGCAGTATCCCGGGACAGTTCCTCTATGGCTACACCTTC
v_call: TRBV28
j_call: TRBJ1-2
d_call: TRBD1
clone_size: once

cdr3_aa: CASRMNWEGNEKLFF
cdr3_nt: TGCGCCAGCAGAATGAACTGGGAGGGGAATGAAAAACTGTTTTTT
v_call: TRBV5-1
j_call: TRBJ1-4
d_call: .
clone_size: .

cdr3_aa: CASGRAGGREAFF
cdr3_nt: TGTGCCTCAGGACGGGCAGGGGGACGAGAAGCTTTCTTT
v_call: TRBV19
j_call: TRBJ1-1
d_call: TRBD1
clone_size: .

cdr3_aa: CASRISGGDHGYTF
cdr3_nt: TGTGCCAGCAGGATTTCGGGAGGGGACCATGGCTACACCTTC
v_call: TRBV5-4
j_call: TRBJ1-2
d_call: .
clone_size: .

cdr3_aa: CASSAPSGNFYNEQFF
cdr3_nt: TGTGCCAGCAGCGCCCCTAGCGGGAATTTTTACAATGAGCAGTTCTTC
v_call: TRBV9
j_call: TRBJ2-1
d_call: TRBD2
clone_size: .

cdr3_aa: CASKPRRGSGGYTF
cdr3_nt: TGTGCCAGCAAACCGCGCAGGGGATCGGGAGGCTACACCTTC
v_call: TRBV28
j_call: TRBJ1-2
d_call: .
clone_size: .

cdr3_aa: CASSLYPPTGSVNIQYF
cdr3_nt: TGTGCCAGCAGTTTATACCCCCCGACAGGGAGTGTGAACATTCAGTACTTC
v_call: TRBV27
j_call: TRBJ2-4
d_call: TRBD1
clone_size: .

cdr3_aa: CASSLSGGNTGELFF
cdr3_nt: TGTGCCAGCAGCTTATCGGGGGGTAACACCGGGGAGCTGTTTTTT
v_call: TRBV7-9
j_call: TRBJ2-2
d_call: TRBD2
clone_size: .